Shown below are 16 T cell receptor beta chains from a single sample sequenced in a study of blood T cell repertoires in COVID-19. The protocol was immunoSEQ multiplex PCR, while the TCRdb copy is restricted to in-frame clones and leaves out a portion. The data show about 69,000 clones, under 85% seen once. Sample: peripheral blood. The source is a man in his fifties with COVID-19, enrolled during active disease.

This chain connects TRBV2 to TRBJ2-3; the D gene is possibly TRBD1 (5 bases). Per the germline V gene, CDR1 is SNHLY and CDR2 is FYNNEI. V was pared by 5 bases and J by 1 base, with 10 bases between. The CDR3 is 14 amino acids. This CDR3 is CASSILTGTDTQYF. DNA of the CDR3: TGTGCCAGCAGTATCTTGACAGGCACAGATACGCAGTATTTT. Full variable domain (rest looked up from reference TRBV2 and TRBJ2-3): EPEVTQTPSHQVTQMGQEVILRCVPISNHLYFYWYRQILGQKVEFLVSFYNNEISEKSEIFDDQFSVERPDGSNFTLKIRSTKLEDSAMYFCASSILTGTDTQYFGPGTRLTVL.

In its sample, this clone was seen a few times. V is TRBV7-9 and J is TRBJ2-3, with 12 bases fitting TRBD2. Germline-derived CDR1 and CDR2 are SEHNR and FQNEAQ (reference sequence). Unmatched junction bases numbered 8, after V lost 4 bases and J lost 0 bases. The CDR3 runs 18 residues. The CDR3 protein is CASSSTSGGTSSTDTQYF. In DNA form, the CDR3 reads TGTGCCAGCAGCTCGACTAGCGGGGGTACCTCTAGCACAGATACGCAGTATTTT.

J is TRBJ1-1 and V is TRBV11-2, with D unresolved. Germline V CDR1 and CDR2: SGHAT, FQNNGV. CDR3 length: 15 residues. Trimming removed 5 bases from V and 7 bases from J, with 20 bases in between. The CDR3 is CASSAGSWRVVEAFF. The CDR3 DNA sequence: TGTGCCAGCAGCGCCGGGTCGTGGAGGGTGGTTGAAGCTTTCTTT.

CDR3 sequence reads: CASRLAGEGYNEQFF. In DNA form, the CDR3 reads TGTGCCAGCAGGCTAGCGGGGGAAGGATACAATGAGCAGTTCTTC. The V and J genes are TRBV28 and TRBJ2-1; TRBD2 aligns across 10 bases. V lost 6 bases, J lost 4 bases, and 6 bases stayed unmatched. Per germline, CDR1 MDHEN and CDR2 SYDVKM. There are 15 residues in the CDR3.

This chain uses TRBV5-1 with TRBJ2-5; possibly TRBD2 for D (5 bases). The V and J ends lost 0 bases and 4 bases respectively, with 10 bases between them. The CDR3 runs 14 residues. Germline CDR1 is SGHRS and CDR2 is YFSETQ. The CDR3 coding sequence is TGCGCCAGCAGCTTGGACGGGGTGGCAGAGACCCAGTACTTC. Translated: CASSLDGVAETQYF.

V and J are TRBV4-1 and TRBJ1-4; D unresolved. Per the germline V gene, CDR1 is MGHRA and CDR2 is YSYEKL. Deletions cut 3 bases from V and 3 bases from J, with 17 bases between. This CDR3 contains 17 residues. CDR3 DNA: TGCGCCAGCAGCCAGGACCTTCTGAGGGCCCCTAATGAAAAACTGTTTTTT. Translated: CASSQDLLRAPNEKLFF.

The V and J genes are TRBV2 and TRBJ1-2, with D perhaps TRBD1 (5 bases). Trimming shortened V by 4 bases and J by 2 bases, and 17 bases separated the two germline ends. The CDR3 sequence is 16 residues long. Germline V CDR1 and CDR2: SNHLY, FYNNEI. This CDR3 reads CASSAAWRGRNYGYTF. Written as DNA, the CDR3 is TGTGCCAGCAGTGCGGCTTGGAGGGGTCGCAACTATGGCTACACCTTC.

This chain uses TRBV19 with TRBJ2-5; TRBD2 matches at 8 bases. From germline, CDR1 is LNHDA and CDR2 SQIVND (reference sequence). The CDR3 is 15 amino acids. Trimming at V came to 3 bases and at J to 4 bases, leaving 7 bases not matched to a gene. The CDR3 nucleotides are TGTGCCAGTAGTATCTCGCGACTAGCGATAGAGACCCAGTACTTC. It yields the protein CASSISRLAIETQYF.

J is TRBJ1-1 and V is TRBV18; D not resolved. The ends were cut back, 5 bases at V and 5 bases at J, with 15 bases in the middle. The CDR3 is 14 amino acids. Germline CDR1 is KGHSH and CDR2 is LQKENI. CDR3 loop: CASSISTGRTEAFF. CDR3 in DNA: TGTGCCAGCTCAATTTCCACTGGGAGGACTGAAGCTTTCTTT. Full variable domain (remainder filled in from reference TRBV18 and TRBJ1-1): NAGVMQNPRHLVRRRGQEARLRCSPMKGHSHVYWYRQLPEEGLKFMVYLQKENIIDESGMPKERFSAEFPKEGPSILRIQQVVRGDSAAYFCASSISTGRTEAFFGQGTRLTVV.

The genes are TRBV5-4 and TRBJ1-2; 7 nucleotides align to TRBD1. Germline CDR1 and CDR2: SGHNT and YYREEE (reference sequence). V shed 0 bases, J shed 0 bases, and the junction held 8 bases outside the gene matches. This CDR3 has 17 amino acids. The CDR3 sequence is CASSLEAGGIANYGYTF. The CDR3 bases are TGTGCCAGCAGCTTGGAAGCAGGGGGGATAGCTAACTATGGCTACACCTTC.

The V call is TRBV28, the J call TRBJ1-3; D is undetermined. The germline CDR1 and CDR2 sequences are MDHEN and SYDVKM. V was clipped by 10 bases and J by 0 bases, with 7 bases between them. The CDR3 has 12 amino acids. The CDR3 reads CATGSSGNTIYF. DNA for the CDR3: TGTGCCACCGGGAGCTCTGGAAACACCATATATTTT.

J is TRBJ2-7 and V is TRBV4-2; D unclear. Deletions cut 0 bases from V and 3 bases from J, with 12 bases between. In germline, CDR1 is LGHNA, CDR2 YNFKEQ. The CDR3 has 15 residues. The CDR3 sequence is CASSQEKYGFYEQYF. DNA of the CDR3: TGTGCCAGCAGCCAAGAGAAATACGGTTTCTACGAGCAGTACTTC.

This clone was counted only a few times. The chain joins TRBV18 to TRBJ1-2, with D hard to call. Trimming left V 0 bases short and J 7 bases short, with 15 bases between. Germline V gene sequence: CDR1 KGHSH, CDR2 LQKENI. The CDR3 loop spans 15 amino acids. The DNA of the CDR3 is TGTGCCAGCTCACCACCCCAGGTCATTGGTGGTGGCTACACCTTC. Encoded protein: CASSPPQVIGGGYTF.

The rearrangement uses TRBV2 and TRBJ2-5, with D perhaps TRBD1 (5 bases). Trimming took 7 bases from V and 3 from J, leaving 15 bases between them. The germline gives CDR1 SNHLY, CDR2 FYNNEI. The length of the CDR3 is 14 residues. CDR3 amino acids: CASNSPVGEETQYF. In nucleotides, the CDR3 is TGTGCCAGCAATTCCCCGGTAGGGGAAGAGACCCAGTACTTC.

This rearrangement joins TRBV4-2 to TRBJ2-6; possible D gene TRBD2, 6 bases. The CDR3 contains 22 residues. With 2 bases removed from V and 1 base from J, the gap between germline ends came to 27 bases. CDR1 and CDR2 from the germline V gene are LGHNA and YNFKEQ. The CDR3 loop is CASSQKSISGYLVGSGANVLTF. Written as DNA, the CDR3 is TGTGCCAGCAGCCAAAAGTCGATTAGCGGTTACCTAGTTGGATCTGGGGCCAACGTCCTGACTTTC.

This clone was recorded once. This sequence joins TRBV7-9 and TRBJ2-5; a possible D gene is TRBD1 (7 bases). The V end lost 5 bases, the J end lost 5 bases, and 12 bases lay between the germline ends. Germline assignment: CDR1 SEHNR and CDR2 FQNEAQ (reference sequence). The length of the CDR3 is 13 residues. Here the CDR3 reads CASSRDSGETQYF. The CDR3 nucleotides are TGTGCCAGCAGCCGGGACAGCGGGGAGACCCAGTACTTC.